The 8 T cell receptor beta chains reported below all come from one sample, sequenced in a study of blood T cell repertoires in COVID-19. Generated by immunoSEQ multiplex PCR, the TCRdb table keeps only in-frame clones and is missing some. The sample carries 150,000 to 200,000 clones, roughly four fifths recorded once. The sample taken for sequencing was peripheral blood. The receptors were sampled from a human donor in a cohort sampled during active COVID-19.

CDR3 region: CASSLSGYTQYF. In nucleotides, the CDR3 is TGTGCCAGCAGTTTAAGCGGGTATACGCAGTATTTT. The chain combines TRBV12-3 or TRBV12-4 with TRBJ2-3, with D tentatively TRBD2 (6 bases). Between the trimmed V and J ends, which lost 2 bases and 7 bases, there was a span of 7 bases. The CDR3 length is 12 residues.

This clone was picked up one time. CDR3 protein: CASNKEYRETQYF. The CDR3 DNA is TGTGCCAGTAATAAAGAGTATCGAGAGACCCAGTACTTC. The genes are TRBV19 and TRBJ2-5; D uncertain. V lost 7 bases to trimming and J lost 4 bases, with 13 bases between them. Germline assignment: CDR1 LNHDA and CDR2 SQIVND (reference sequence). There are 13 residues in the CDR3.

The V and J genes are TRBV6-2 or TRBV6-3 and TRBJ2-4; D remains unclear. Germline CDR1 reads MNHEY; CDR2 reads SVGEGT. V was trimmed by 6 bases and J by 6 bases, leaving 18 bases between them. This CDR3 is built from 15 residues. The CDR3 spells CASSNPPRSVNIQYF. The CDR3 DNA reads as TGTGCCAGCAGCAATCCCCCCCGAAGCGTAAACATTCAGTACTTC.

The J gene is TRBJ1-2, the V gene TRBV5-1; TRBD1 matches 8 bases. This CDR3 is built from 16 residues. Losses at the gene ends were 0 bases for V and 2 bases for J; bases not matched to a gene: 6. Germline CDR1 reads SGHRS; CDR2 reads YFSETQ. CDR3 region: CASSLEQGAGNYGYTF. DNA of the CDR3: TGCGCCAGCAGCTTGGAGCAGGGGGCAGGCAACTATGGCTACACCTTC.

For the CDR3, the DNA is TGCAGCGTAGACGCGACTAGCGGGGGCCGTGAGCAGTTCTTC. Protein: CSVDATSGGREQFF. This chain uses TRBV29-1 with TRBJ2-1; 12 positions match TRBD2. V shed 6 bases, J shed 9 bases, and the junction held 9 bases outside the gene matches. This CDR3 has 14 residues. The germline V gene has CDR1 SQVTM and CDR2 ANQGSEA.

J is TRBJ1-3 and V is TRBV13; D is uncertain. Germline V gene sequence: CDR1 PRHDT, CDR2 FYEKMQ (reference sequence). The CDR3 has 12 residues. V lost 8 bases and J lost 1, with 6 bases in between. The CDR3 spells CASVLSGNTIYF. CDR3 nucleotide sequence: TGTGCCAGCGTCCTTTCTGGAAACACCATATATTTT.

V and J are TRBV30 and TRBJ1-3; D is uncertain. Germline V gene sequence: CDR1 GTSNPN, CDR2 SVGIG (reference sequence). The CDR3 runs to 17 residues. With 3 bases removed from V and 4 bases from J, the gap between germline ends came to 22 bases. This CDR3 is CAWSATAGSVWGNTIYF. For the CDR3, the DNA is TGTGCCTGGAGCGCTACAGCGGGCTCGGTGTGGGGAAACACCATATATTTT.

About this clone: This same CDR3 is encoded by further DNA sequences in the sample. The V gene is TRBV5-4, the J gene TRBJ1-1; 7 bases agree with TRBD1. The ends lost 4 bases at V and 4 bases at J; junction bases unmatched: 7. This CDR3 is built from 14 residues. Looked up from germline, CDR1 is SGHNT and CDR2 is YYREEE (reference sequence). The CDR3 reads CASSLWTGGTEAFF. Written as DNA, the CDR3 is TGTGCCAGCAGCCTGTGGACAGGCGGCACTGAAGCTTTCTTT.